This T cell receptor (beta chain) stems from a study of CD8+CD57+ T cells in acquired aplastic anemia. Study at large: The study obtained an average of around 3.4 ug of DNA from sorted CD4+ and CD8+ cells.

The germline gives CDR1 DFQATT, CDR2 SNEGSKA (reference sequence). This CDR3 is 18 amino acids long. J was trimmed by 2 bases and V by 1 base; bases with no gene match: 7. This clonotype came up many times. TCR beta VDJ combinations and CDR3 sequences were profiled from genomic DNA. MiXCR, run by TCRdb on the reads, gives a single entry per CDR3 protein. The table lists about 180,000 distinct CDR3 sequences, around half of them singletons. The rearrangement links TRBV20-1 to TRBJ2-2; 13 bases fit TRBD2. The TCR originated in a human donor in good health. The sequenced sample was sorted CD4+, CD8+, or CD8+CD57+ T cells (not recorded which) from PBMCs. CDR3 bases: TGCAGTGCTAGAGGAGGGACTAGCGGGAAAACTAACACCGGGGAGCTGTTTTTT. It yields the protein CSARGGTSGKTNTGELFF.